This TCR beta chain stems from a study of T cell repertoires in cytomegalovirus infection. TCRdb called the reads again in MiXCR, with one record for every CDR3 protein. The sample consists of a few hundred thousand distinct CDR3 sequences, roughly an eighth of them appearing once. This clonotype occurred a few times. Sequenced: PBMCs. This receptor was obtained from a human donor in good health (CMV status not recorded). Some clones in this sample may be carry-over from other donors' samples.

The CDR3 DNA reads TGTGCCACTTCAACGTTCACCCCAGGGCGGACCGGGGAGCTGTTTTTT. Its protein is CATSTFTPGRTGELFF. The chain employs TRBV6-5 and TRBJ2-2; possible D gene TRBD1, 5 bases. The CDR3 length is 16 residues. The germline V gene has CDR1 MNHEY and CDR2 SVGAGI. V was clipped by 10 bases and J by 5 bases, with 23 bases between them.